This T cell receptor (beta chain) emerged from a study of control samples from healthy donors and cancer patients. This CDR3 spans 11 amino acids. The germline V gene has CDR1 GTSNPN and CDR2 SVGIG (reference sequence). The germline V and J ends were trimmed by 3 bases and 10 bases, with 10 bases remaining between them. Generated by immunoSEQ multiplex PCR, the TCRdb table keeps only in-frame clones and is missing some. The sample carries 95,000 to 130,000 clones, 80% to 90% recorded once. The sequence was collected from a woman in her 50s with colorectal cancer. Specimen: PBMCs. This chain uses TRBV30 with TRBJ1-5; D not certain. CDR3 in amino acids: CAWRRPLPQHF. The CDR3 DNA reads as TGTGCCTGGAGACGCCCCCTACCCCAGCATTTT. The variable domain in full, completed from reference TRBV30 and TRBJ1-5, reads SQTIHQWPATLVQPVGSPLSLECTVEGTSNPNLYWYRQAAGRGLQLLFYSVGIGQISSEVPQNLSASRPQDRQFILSSKKLLLSDSGFYLCAWRRPLPQHFGDGTRLSIL.